The 8 T cell receptor beta chains below all came from one sample that was sequenced in a study of blood T cell repertoires in COVID-19. Generated by immunoSEQ multiplex PCR, the TCRdb table keeps only in-frame clones and is missing some. Among under 150,000 clones listed, around 88% were seen once. The sequenced sample consisted of peripheral blood. Source of these receptors: a human donor in a cohort sampled during active COVID-19.

This rearrangement joins TRBV29-1 to TRBJ2-7, with TRBD2 matching over 10 bases. V trimming: 7 bases; J trimming: 6 bases; junction bases outside the gene matches: 9. CDR1 SQVTM and CDR2 ANQGSEA come from the germline V gene. This CDR3 comprises 13 residues. CDR3 amino acids: CSAVAGGWGEQYF. The CDR3 nucleotides are TGCAGCGCCGTAGCGGGGGGCTGGGGCGAGCAGTACTTC.

In its sample, this clone was seen once. The rearrangement links TRBV6-5 to TRBJ2-1, with a tentative D call TRBD1 (5 bases). The CDR3 consists of 15 residues. Germline V gives CDR1 MNHEY, CDR2 SVGAGI. Trimming pared 7 bases from V and 8 bases from J, leaving 21 bases between. CDR3 nucleotides: TGTGCCAGCAACCAAGGCAATAGCAGGGTCGATGAGCAGTTCTTC. As protein: CASNQGNSRVDEQFF.

The chain joins TRBV7-3 to TRBJ1-2; D might be TRBD1 (6 bases). CDR3 length: 14 residues. In germline, CDR1 is SGHTA, CDR2 FQGTGA. The V end was cut by 5 bases, the J end by 0 bases, with 10 bases between. The CDR3, as DNA: TGTGCCAGCAGCCTGGACAGAACTAACTATGGCTACACCTTC. Encoded protein: CASSLDRTNYGYTF.

This chain links TRBV10-3 with TRBJ1-6; TRBD1 matches at 10 bases. This CDR3 spans 15 amino acids. V lost 6 bases, J lost 6 bases, and 5 bases stayed unmatched. Germline assignment: CDR1 ENHRY and CDR2 SYGVKD. CDR3 in DNA: TGTGCCATCAGGCCCGGGACAGGGGTTAATTCACCCCTCCACTTT. This encodes CAIRPGTGVNSPLHF.

The V and J genes are TRBV6-6 and TRBJ2-6; a weak D match, TRBD1 (6 bases). V lost 5 bases and J lost 0, with 11 bases in between. CDR1 MNHNY and CDR2 SVGAGI come from the germline V gene (reference sequence). The CDR3 consists of 16 residues. CDR3 loop: CASSRFRGSGANVLTF. The CDR3, as DNA: TGTGCCAGCAGTCGATTCAGGGGCTCTGGGGCCAACGTCCTGACTTTC.

The sample holds one count of this clone. The chain joins TRBV6-5 to TRBJ1-2; the D is unclear. The ends were cut back, 5 bases at V and 0 bases at J, with 13 bases in the middle. The CDR3 has 15 residues. Germline loops: CDR1 MNHEY, CDR2 SVGAGI. CDR3 coding DNA: TGTGCCAGCAGTCCTGGGGAGGGTCCTAACTATGGCTACACCTTC. Encoded protein: CASSPGEGPNYGYTF.

This chain joins TRBV3-1 (or the pseudogene TRBV3-2) and TRBJ2-3; no firm D call. There are 16 residues in the CDR3. Trimming took off 0 bases at V and 4 bases at J, with 14 bases between the two ends. Germline assignment: CDR1 LGHDT and CDR2 YNNKEL (reference sequence). The CDR3 DNA sequence: TGTGCCAGCAGCCAAGATGCGGCAGCCGGCGCAGATACGCAGTATTTT. This translates into CASSQDAAAGADTQYF.

CDR3 amino acids: CASSVGLEGLAGVNTQYF. The CDR3 DNA reads TGTGCCAGCAGCGTAGGTTTGGAAGGACTAGCGGGGGTCAATACGCAGTATTTT. This chain connects TRBV9 to TRBJ2-3; 13 bases are shared with TRBD2. The ends lost 0 bases at V and 7 bases at J; junction bases unmatched: 11. The germline CDR1 and CDR2 sequences are SGDLS and YYNGEE. The CDR3 totals 18 residues.